This entry is about one T cell receptor beta chain. What it binds is unknown. The entry originates in a study of T cells in Graves' hyperthyroidism and ophthalmopathy. Background on the study: Staff took peripheral blood when the initial diagnosis was made, before any treatment began. Findings and limits, study-wide: The model foresaw ophthalmopathy a median roughly 6 months prior to onset.

RNA transcripts yielded amplified TCR beta CDR3 regions. In the first-round RT-PCR of the TCR CDR3, the HTBI primer set was used. Each CDR3 protein is one row after TCRdb ran MiXCR on the multiplex PCR reads. Of about 500,000 distinct CDR3 sequences in the sample, 17% were seen once. From germline, CDR1 is SGHAT and CDR2 FQNNGV. J gave up 10 bases and V 4 bases, and 9 bases lay outside the gene matches. The CDR3 runs 14 residues. The sequence was obtained from a woman younger than 30 with Graves' ophthalmopathy. The sequencing input was blood. The chain has TRBV11-2 and TRBJ2-7; 11 bases are shared with TRBD2. This CDR3 reads CASSSRVSGGDQYF. The CDR3 DNA sequence: TGTGCCAGCAGCTCTAGGGTTAGCGGGGGGGATCAGTACTTC.